This T cell receptor beta chain was retrieved from a study of blood T cell repertoires in COVID-19. Study overall: The United States, Italy and Spain were the sources of the acute and convalescent COVID-19 samples. PBMCs, B-cell-depleted T cells, or T cells provided the cDNA or gDNA that made up the material.

Original handling: Estimation of nucleated cell counts was performed using reference gene primer amplification. The method was immunoSEQ multiplex PCR; TCRdb's version includes in-frame clones alone and lacks a portion of them. The V and J calls and clone size were taken over from that table, and D and trimming were inferred from the DNA. Seen here are under 80,000 clones, 85% to 90% observed once, and the top ten hold almost 4.5%. Trimming removed 6 bases at V and 5 bases at J, with 6 bases between. Per the germline V gene, CDR1 is MNHEY and CDR2 is SVGAGI. This CDR3 spans 11 amino acids. Sample: peripheral blood. This chain joins TRBV6-5 and TRBJ2-3; D ambiguous. This TCR derives from a man aged 50 to 60 with active COVID-19. The CDR3 DNA reads TGTGCCAGCAGGGCTGTAGATACGCAGTATTTT. Translating gives CASRAVDTQYF.